This T cell receptor beta chain was sequenced in a study of cytomegalovirus exposure and HLA in healthy donors. Use of 60 Vbeta and 13 Jbeta primers characterized the PCR. Using immunoSEQ multiplex PCR, the repertoire was profiled, and TCRdb retains in-frame clones only, with some absent. Altogether about 150,000 clones are present, 60% to 85% being singletons, with the ten largest covering around 1.5%. The CDR3 totals 16 residues. Germline V lookup: CDR1 MGHRA, CDR2 YSYEKL. The sequence derives from a woman aged 25 to 45 in good health and CMV-seronegative. Specimen: PBMCs. The chain employs TRBV4-1 and TRBJ2-5, with D possibly matching TRBD1 (6 bases). The DNA end is more similar to TRBJ2-7, so the J call may be wrong. The CDR3 nucleotides are TGCGCCAGCAGCCTCCCCCCAGGGGATTCATCCTACGAGCAGTACTTC. It codes for CASSLPPGDSSYEQYF.